This T cell receptor (beta chain) was sequenced for a study of Ad26.COV2.S vaccination and SARS-CoV-2 variants. At the level of the study: This donor came from the COV1001 trial of Ad26.COV2.S.

Findings of the study overall: Spike-specific TCR breadth ran higher among vaccine recipients than placebo recipients.

V was trimmed by 2 bases and J by 3 bases, leaving 10 bases between them. CDR3 size: 14 residues. Germline V gene data show CDR1 as SGHRS and CDR2 as YFSETQ. Libraries were prepared by immunoSEQ multiplex PCR; TCRdb keeps only in-frame clonotypes and omits some of them. Here the sample spans some 520,000 clones, around nine tenths being singletons. Concerning this clone itself: Its antigen is still unknown.

Treatment: around 19 received Ad26.COV2.S at low or high dose, single or two shots; about 5 received placebo; per-sample allocation not given. Specimen acquisition occurred on day 63 following the initial vaccine or placebo injection. Material: peripheral blood, obtained in a trial of Ad26.COV2.S vaccine versus placebo. The receptor comes from a person between 18 and 59 years old who received the Ad26.COV2.S COVID-19 vaccine or a placebo. The chain recombines TRBV5-1 with TRBJ2-3; D is perhaps TRBD1 (6 bases). DNA for the CDR3: TGCGCCAGCAGCTTTACAGGGTGGACAGATACGCAGTATTTT. Its translation is CASSFTGWTDTQYF.